The 22 T cell receptor beta chains listed next were all sequenced from one sample in a study of identifying expanded T cells in peripheral blood. Sequencing was performed with immunoSEQ multiplex PCR; in TCRdb, only in-frame clones are kept and a portion is missing. Here the sample spans some 93,000 clones, 88% being singletons. The specimen was blood. These receptors all stem from a person aged 18-70 years in good health.

The chain employs TRBV5-1 and TRBJ1-1; D remains ambiguous. CDR1 is SGHRS, CDR2 YFSETQ, per germline. The CDR3 loop spans 14 amino acids. Trimming took off 0 bases at V and 0 bases at J, with 6 bases between the two ends. This CDR3 is CASSLDPVNTEAFF. For the CDR3, the DNA is TGCGCCAGCAGCTTGGATCCCGTGAACACTGAAGCTTTCTTT.

The gene calls are TRBV7-2 and TRBJ1-5; 9 bases align to TRBD1. Per the germline V gene, CDR1 is SGHTA and CDR2 is FQGNSA. V was clipped by 5 bases and J by 3 bases; unmatched bases: 5. This CDR3 comprises 15 residues. The CDR3 loop reads CASSPGQGINQPQHF. The CDR3 DNA sequence: TGTGCCAGCAGCCCCGGACAGGGGATCAATCAGCCCCAGCATTTT.

The V gene is TRBV6-5, the J gene TRBJ1-5; D is ambiguous. V dropped 5 bases and J dropped 9 bases, with 14 bases sitting between them. The germline CDR1 and CDR2 sequences are MNHEY and SVGAGI. This CDR3 comprises 13 residues. The CDR3 loop reads CASSRSSFWPQHF. In DNA form, the CDR3 reads TGTGCCAGCAGTAGGTCCAGTTTTTGGCCCCAGCATTTT.

The chain links TRBV7-3 to TRBJ2-2; D perhaps matches TRBD2 (6 bases). The CDR3 has 17 residues. The germline gives CDR1 SGHTA, CDR2 FQGTGA. Trimming removed 6 bases at V and 2 bases at J, with 19 bases between. The CDR3 protein is CASSRSLGRGNTGELFF. DNA for the CDR3: TGTGCCAGCAGTCGAAGTCTAGGGCGGGGAAACACCGGGGAGCTGTTTTTT.

J is TRBJ2-3 and V is TRBV28, with 10 bases identical to TRBD2. V lost 7 bases and J lost 7; bases outside the gene matches: 8. The CDR3 length is 14 residues. CDR1 is MDHEN, CDR2 SYDVKM, per germline. CDR3 amino acids: CASTVAGGHHTQYF. As DNA, the CDR3 is TGTGCCAGCACCGTAGCGGGGGGCCACCATACGCAGTATTTT.

The chain recombines TRBV2 with TRBJ2-3; D is possibly TRBD2 (7 bases). This CDR3 is 14 amino acids long. Trimming took 3 bases from V and 2 from J, leaving 9 bases between them. Germline CDR1 SNHLY, CDR2 FYNNEI. The CDR3 DNA is TGTGCCAGCAGTGATCGGGGGGCCACAGATACGCAGTATTTT. As protein: CASSDRGATDTQYF.

The J gene is TRBJ2-1, the V gene TRBV10-3; no definite D call. The germline V gene encodes CDR1 ENHRY and CDR2 SYGVKD. V lost 6 bases to trimming and J lost 0 bases, with 6 bases between them. The CDR3 consists of 13 residues. The DNA of the CDR3 is TGTGCCATCAGGTTAGACTCCTACAATGAGCAGTTCTTC. This encodes CAIRLDSYNEQFF.

This clone came up once. The rearrangement joins TRBV7-9 to TRBJ1-5, with 8 bases identical to TRBD1. The CDR3 sequence is 13 residues long. V dropped 5 bases and J dropped 6; count of bases not matched to a gene: 3. CDR1 and CDR2 from the germline V gene are SEHNR and FQNEAQ (reference sequence). The CDR3 spells CASSKGQAQPQHF. CDR3 DNA sequence: TGTGCCAGCAGCAAGGGACAGGCTCAGCCCCAGCATTTT.

This clone occurred a few times. This chain connects TRBV7-9 to TRBJ2-7; maybe TRBD2 (6 bases). Germline CDR1 SEHNR, CDR2 FQNEAQ (reference sequence). The V and J ends lost 5 bases and 1 base respectively, with 12 bases between them. This CDR3 spans 14 amino acids. Here the CDR3 reads CASSPGLPSYEQYF. The CDR3 region has the DNA TGTGCCAGCAGCCCGGGACTTCCTTCCTACGAGCAGTACTTC.

The V call is TRBV7-9, the J call TRBJ2-1, with 7 positions matching TRBD2. CDR1 is SEHNR, CDR2 FQNEAQ, per germline (reference sequence). J lost 10 bases, V lost 2 bases, and 8 bases had no gene match. The CDR3 loop spans 14 amino acids. This chain's CDR3 is CASSLYAGEGEQFF. The DNA of the CDR3 is TGTGCCAGCAGCTTATACGCGGGAGAGGGGGAGCAGTTCTTC.

The chain is built from TRBV7-2 and TRBJ1-2, with a tentative D call TRBD1 (6 bases). This CDR3 spans 17 amino acids. V lost 5 bases and J lost 4, with 23 bases in between. CDR1 is SGHTA, CDR2 FQGNSA, per germline. CDR3 sequence (DNA): TGTGCCAGCAGCCTAAGGCGCGTTTTGGGGGCCGCCTATGGCTACACCTTC. Translating it yields CASSLRRVLGAAYGYTF.

V and J are TRBV30 and TRBJ2-7; D possibly corresponds to TRBD2 (5 bases). Trimming removed 1 base at V and 5 bases at J, with 6 bases between. Germline loops: CDR1 GTSNPN, CDR2 SVGIG (reference sequence). There are 11 residues in the CDR3. The CDR3 loop is CAWSDGDEQYF. CDR3 bases: TGTGCCTGGAGTGACGGGGACGAGCAGTACTTC.

The CDR3 sequence: CASSPRQGADEAFF. CDR3 coding DNA: TGCGCCAGCAGCCCTCGACAGGGGGCTGATGAAGCTTTCTTT. The chain employs TRBV5-1 and TRBJ1-1, with TRBD1 matching over 10 bases. The CDR3 sequence is 14 residues long. Germline CDR1 and CDR2: SGHRS and YFSETQ. V dropped 4 bases and J dropped 7; count of bases not matched to a gene: 7.

The CDR3 sequence is CASSLGQGPPDTQYF. The CDR3 DNA is TGTGCCAGCAGTTTGGGTCAGGGCCCGCCAGATACGCAGTATTTT. The gene calls are TRBV27 and TRBJ2-3, with D maybe TRBD1 (5 bases). Trimming stripped 3 bases from V and 4 bases from J, with 14 bases between. The germline CDR1 and CDR2 sequences are MNHEY and SMNVEV (reference sequence). This CDR3 spans 15 amino acids.

The rearrangement links TRBV19 to TRBJ2-5, with D unresolved. The CDR3 spans 13 residues. Germline lookup yields CDR1 LNHDA and CDR2 SQIVND (reference sequence). Trimming shortened V by 3 bases and J by 5 bases, and 10 bases separated the two germline ends. As DNA, the CDR3 is TGTGCCAGTAGTATTCCGTTTCGGGAGACCCAGTACTTC. Translating it yields CASSIPFRETQYF. Full variable domain (missing parts from reference TRBV19 and TRBJ2-5): DGGITQSPKYLFRKEGQNVTLSCEQNLNHDAMYWYRQDPGQGLRLIYYSQIVNDFQKGDIAEGYSVSREKKESFPLTVTSAQKNPTAFYLCASSIPFRETQYFGPGTRLLVL.

There are a few counts of this clone. This sequence joins TRBV4-1 and TRBJ1-6, with D possibly matching TRBD1 (6 bases). The CDR3 is made up of 14 amino acids. The germline V gene encodes CDR1 MGHRA and CDR2 YSYEKL. Trimming shortened V by 0 bases and J by 15 bases, and 15 bases separated the two germline ends. The chain's CDR3 is CASSQDPPWTVLHF. In nucleotides, the CDR3 is TGCGCCAGCAGCCAAGATCCTCCGTGGACAGTCCTCCACTTT.

This clone showed up just once. The CDR3 spells CASSPAYQETQYF. The CDR3 nucleotides are TGTGCCAGTAGTCCGGCATACCAAGAGACCCAGTACTTC. This chain joins TRBV19 and TRBJ2-5; D call uncertain. Per germline, CDR1 LNHDA and CDR2 SQIVND (reference sequence). V lost 5 bases to trimming and J lost 0 bases, with 7 bases between them. CDR3 length: 13 amino acids.

There are a few counts of this clone. This rearrangement joins TRBV28 to TRBJ1-2; D is uncertain. CDR1 and CDR2 from the germline V gene are MDHEN and SYDVKM. This CDR3 is built from 13 residues. The V end lost 1 base, the J end lost 3 bases, and 6 bases lay between the germline ends. This CDR3 is CASSLSDYYGYTF. CDR3 DNA: TGTGCCAGCAGTTTATCGGATTACTATGGCTACACCTTC.

The chain is built from TRBV19 and TRBJ2-7; D remains unclear. The CDR3 sequence is 13 residues long. CDR1 is LNHDA and CDR2 is SQIVND in the germline V gene (reference sequence). V was shortened by 5 bases and J by 3 bases, with 11 bases between the two germline ends. CDR3 coding DNA: TGTGCCAGTAGTCTCGACCTGGTCTACGAGCAGTACTTC. It is translated as CASSLDLVYEQYF.

Here the CDR3 DNA reads TGTGCCAGCAGCCCCCGGACTCGCGGGGACATTCAGTACTTC. Its protein is CASSPRTRGDIQYF. The rearrangement links TRBV9 to TRBJ2-4; D perhaps matches TRBD2 (6 bases). CDR1 and CDR2 (germline): SGDLS, YYNGEE. The CDR3 is made up of 14 amino acids. The V and J ends lost 4 bases and 8 bases respectively, with 16 bases between them.

CDR3 amino acids: CSATSTDTQYF. In DNA form, the CDR3 reads TGCAGTGCTACTAGCACAGATACGCAGTATTTT. The V call is TRBV20-1, the J call TRBJ2-3; D not certain. CDR1 is DFQATT, CDR2 SNEGSKA, per germline (reference sequence). The V end was cut by 4 bases, the J end by 0 bases, with 2 bases between. The CDR3 runs to 11 residues.

About this clone: Other DNA sequences in the same sample also yield this CDR3. V gene TRBV29-1 combines with J gene TRBJ2-7; no firm D call. Germline CDR1 SQVTM, CDR2 ANQGSEA. Trimming took off 0 bases at V and 4 bases at J, with 4 bases between the two ends. CDR3 size: 11 residues. CDR3 amino acids: CSVEEGYEQYF. The CDR3 DNA sequence: TGCAGCGTTGAAGAGGGTTACGAGCAGTACTTC.